Shown below are 18 T cell receptor beta chains from a single sample sequenced in a study of response to subunit inactivated influenza vaccine. TCRdb re-called the RT-PCR reads with MiXCR, one entry per CDR3 protein. The table includes over 450,000 distinct CDR3 sequences, about an eighth detected once. The sample was PBMCs from blood, taken 45 days after vaccination. These receptors all come from a man over 45 who received an inactivated influenza vaccine.

Many counts were recorded for this clonotype. The chain recombines TRBV5-6 with TRBJ1-1; no reliable D call. The CDR3 covers 13 residues. V was clipped by 0 bases and J by 3 bases, with 6 bases between them. The germline V gene encodes CDR1 SGHDT and CDR2 YYEEEE. This CDR3 reads CASSLGRDTEAFF. The CDR3 DNA is TGTGCCAGCAGCTTGGGGAGAGACACTGAAGCTTTCTTT.

This clonotype was detected a few times. The J gene is TRBJ2-3, the V gene TRBV9; no clear D. The CDR3 totals 12 residues. Germline V gene lookup returns CDR1 SGDLS and CDR2 YYNGEE. V was trimmed by 4 bases and J by 7 bases, leaving 10 bases between them. The CDR3 region is CASSPDQYTQYF. In nucleotides, the CDR3 is TGTGCCAGCAGCCCGGATCAATATACGCAGTATTTT.

J is TRBJ2-5 and V is TRBV30; 8 bases fit TRBD2. This CDR3 is 16 amino acids long. Germline V gene lookup returns CDR1 GTSNPN and CDR2 SVGIG (reference sequence). Trimming cost V 4 bases and J 1 base; bases outside gene matches: 11. The CDR3 reads CAWKEGTSWVQETQYF. The CDR3 nucleotides are TGTGCCTGGAAAGAGGGGACTAGTTGGGTCCAAGAGACCCAGTACTTC.

The chain recombines TRBV29-1 with TRBJ2-1; D possibly uses TRBD1 or TRBD2 (5 bases each). Trimming took off 6 bases at V and 3 bases at J, with 21 bases between the two ends. Germline assignment: CDR1 SQVTM and CDR2 ANQGSEA. The CDR3 spans 16 residues. This chain's CDR3 is CSVRGYRSINYNEQFF. In DNA, the CDR3 is TGCAGCGTCCGGGGCTACCGTTCCATTAACTACAATGAGCAGTTCTTC.

This clonotype was detected a few times. The V call is TRBV20-1, the J call TRBJ2-5, with D tentatively TRBD2 (6 bases). CDR3 length: 11 amino acids. V was pared by 7 bases and J by 5 bases, with 11 bases between. CDR1 DFQATT and CDR2 SNEGSKA come from the germline V gene (reference sequence). The CDR3 nucleotides are TGCAGTGTGGGGAGGCATGAGACCCAGTACTTC. Protein sequence: CSVGRHETQYF.

This clonotype was detected only a few times. V is TRBV7-3 and J is TRBJ2-1; 8 bases match TRBD2. The V gene's germline CDR1 is SGHTA and CDR2 FQGTGA. The V gene end was trimmed by 5 bases and the J gene end by 0 bases; junction bases not matched to a gene: 12. The CDR3 is 18 amino acids. The CDR3 loop reads CASSPGAASGPSYNEQFF. In DNA, the CDR3 is TGTGCCAGCAGCCCTGGTGCAGCTAGCGGGCCCTCCTACAATGAGCAGTTCTTC.

This clonotype has just a few counts. V is TRBV15 and J is TRBJ1-1; D is undetermined. The V end lost 1 base, the J end lost 2 bases, and 8 bases lay between the germline ends. This CDR3 contains 14 residues. Germline values: CDR1 LNHNV, CDR2 YYDKDF (reference sequence). Here the CDR3 reads CATSRARENTEAFF. CDR3 DNA: TGTGCCACCAGCAGAGCCCGGGAAAACACTGAAGCTTTCTTT.

The chain carries TRBV12-3 or TRBV12-4 and TRBJ2-5; D is tentatively TRBD1 or TRBD2 (5 bases each). CDR3 size: 17 residues. Trimming left V 0 bases short and J 5 bases short, with 19 bases between. CDR3 in amino acids: CASSLAGLAPTGETQYF. CDR3 nucleotide sequence: TGTGCCAGCAGTTTAGCGGGGCTAGCTCCTACGGGGGAGACCCAGTACTTC.

This clonotype was observed a handful of times. This chain joins TRBV10-3 and TRBJ2-7, with D tentatively TRBD2 (7 bases). The CDR3 totals 13 residues. V was cut by 4 bases and J by 7 bases, with 14 bases left in between. Germline V gene sequence: CDR1 ENHRY, CDR2 SYGVKD. The CDR3 protein is CAISGGGPAEQYF. Here the CDR3 DNA reads TGTGCCATCAGTGGGGGGGGCCCCGCGGAGCAGTACTTC.

A few counts support this clonotype. This rearrangement joins TRBV12-3 or TRBV12-4 to TRBJ2-3; D possibly corresponds to TRBD2 (5 bases). The CDR3 is 14 amino acids. With 3 bases removed from V and 1 base from J, the gap between germline ends came to 8 bases. Here the CDR3 DNA reads TGTGCCAGCAGTTTTAGCGCGGGCACAGATACGCAGTATTTT. This translates into CASSFSAGTDTQYF.

This clonotype was counted between two and nine times. The chain recombines TRBV6-2 or TRBV6-3 with TRBJ2-7, with 7 bases lining up with TRBD1. CDR1 and CDR2 (germline): MNHEY, SVGEGT. Trimming removed 2 bases from V and 6 bases from J; junction bases left unmatched: 10. The CDR3 has 15 residues. CDR3 loop: CASSYNLRAGGEQYF. The CDR3, as DNA: TGTGCCAGCAGTTACAACTTACGGGCAGGGGGCGAGCAGTACTTC.

This clonotype has only a few counts. This chain joins TRBV5-1 and TRBJ2-1, with 8 bases aligning to TRBD1. Per the germline V gene, CDR1 is SGHRS and CDR2 is YFSETQ. CDR3 length: 16 residues. V dropped 5 bases and J dropped 0; count of bases not matched to a gene: 7. CDR3 DNA sequence: TGCGCCAGCAGTATACAGGGGGGTAGCTCCTACAATGAGCAGTTCTTC. It translates to CASSIQGGSSYNEQFF.

This CDR3 reads CASTYGTGTGGYEQYF. In DNA form, the CDR3 reads TGTGCCAGCACGTACGGGACCGGGACAGGGGGCTACGAGCAGTACTTC. The chain employs TRBV27 and TRBJ2-7; the match to TRBD1 covers 11 bases. This CDR3 has 16 amino acids. V was pared by 7 bases and J by 3 bases, with 11 bases of the junction left unmatched. Germline V gene lookup returns CDR1 MNHEY and CDR2 SMNVEV (reference sequence).

This clonotype was counted a few times. The chain employs TRBV6-4 and TRBJ1-5, with unresolved D. Deletions cut 6 bases from V and 2 bases from J, with 17 bases between. This CDR3 contains 16 residues. Germline values: CDR1 MRHNA, CDR2 SNTAGT. CDR3 in amino acids: CASREVCRVGNQPQHF. The CDR3 region has the DNA TGTGCCAGCAGGGAAGTCTGTAGGGTCGGCAATCAGCCCCAGCATTTT.

This clonotype has only a few counts. The chain links TRBV20-1 to TRBJ1-2; TRBD1 might be the D (5 bases). The germline V gene has CDR1 DFQATT and CDR2 SNEGSKA (reference sequence). The CDR3 extends over 11 amino acids. Deletions cut 3 bases from V and 8 bases from J, with 10 bases between. The CDR3 region is CSASLGRGYTF. CDR3 coding DNA: TGCAGTGCTAGTCTGGGGCGCGGCTACACCTTC.

The genes are TRBV5-1 and TRBJ2-3; the D gene is possibly TRBD1 (6 bases). The CDR3 covers 14 residues. From germline, CDR1 is SGHRS and CDR2 YFSETQ. V was cut by 4 bases and J by 2 bases, with 11 bases left in between. The CDR3 here is CASSAGQNTDTQYF. DNA of the CDR3: TGCGCCAGCAGCGCTGGACAGAACACAGATACGCAGTATTTT.

The genes are TRBV5-5 and TRBJ1-2; D is uncertain. The germline V gene encodes CDR1 SGHKS and CDR2 YYEKEE (reference sequence). V dropped 4 bases and J dropped 6 bases, with 10 bases sitting between them. The length of the CDR3 is 12 residues. CDR3 amino acids: CASSPTPDGYTF. The DNA for the CDR3 is TGTGCCAGCAGCCCTACTCCGGATGGCTACACCTTC.

The chain recombines TRBV24-1 with TRBJ2-2, with a weak D call TRBD1 (6 bases). This CDR3 is 16 amino acids long. V was cut by 3 bases and J by 4 bases, with 14 bases left in between. The germline CDR1 and CDR2 sequences are KGHDR and SFDVKD. CDR3: CATSDHWAGATGELFF. CDR3 nucleotides: TGTGCCACCAGTGATCATTGGGCAGGGGCCACCGGGGAGCTGTTTTTT.